The 17 T cell receptor beta chains given below trace back to one sample, sequenced in a study of blood T cell repertoires in COVID-19. Clones were sequenced by immunoSEQ multiplex PCR, and TCRdb holds only the in-frame ones, with some missing. The sample consists of about 280,000 clones, nearly 90% of them appearing once. The specimen sequenced was PBMCs or T cells enriched from blood (not recorded which). The receptors here all came from a young woman with acute COVID-19.

The chain uses TRBV19 and TRBJ1-5; TRBD1 might be the D (6 bases). The germline gives CDR1 LNHDA, CDR2 SQIVND (reference sequence). There are 16 residues in the CDR3. V lost 7 bases, J lost 1 base, and 17 bases lay in between. The CDR3: CASTRGDIGSNQPQHF. The CDR3 DNA follows: TGTGCCAGTACCCGAGGGGACATAGGAAGCAATCAGCCCCAGCATTTT.

The chain recombines TRBV18 with TRBJ2-1; D not certain. CDR1 is KGHSH and CDR2 is LQKENI in the germline V gene. Deletions cut 6 bases from V and 4 bases from J, with 10 bases between. There are 13 residues in the CDR3. The CDR3 nucleotides are TGTGCCAGCTCCTCCCAAACTTACAATGAGCAGTTCTTC. Translating gives CASSSQTYNEQFF.

The gene calls are TRBV6-6 and TRBJ2-7; no clear D. The CDR3 consists of 14 residues. V gave up 10 bases and J gave up 0 bases, with 16 bases separating them. The germline CDR1 and CDR2 sequences are MNHNY and SVGAGI (reference sequence). DNA of the CDR3: TGTGCCACCCAGGAAAGGCGTGACTCCTACGAGCAGTACTTC. It is translated as CATQERRDSYEQYF.

The rearrangement joins TRBV7-2 to TRBJ2-1; 13 nucleotides align to TRBD2. The V segment lost 7 bases and the J segment 2 bases; nucleotides outside the gene matches: 5. This CDR3 region has 16 residues. Germline V gene sequence: CDR1 SGHTA, CDR2 FQGNSA. The CDR3 DNA follows: TGTGCCAGCATCGTGACTAGCGGGAGGCCCTACAATGAGCAGTTCTTC. Its protein product is CASIVTSGRPYNEQFF.

The rearrangement joins TRBV7-8 to TRBJ2-7, with 7 bases that match TRBD2. The CDR3 runs to 14 residues. CDR1 is SGHVS, CDR2 FQNEAQ, per germline. V shed 5 bases, J shed 5 bases, and the junction held 9 bases outside the gene matches. CDR3 coding DNA: TGTGCCAGCAGCCCGACTCGGACTAGTAACGAGCAGTACTTC. Translated: CASSPTRTSNEQYF.

With regard to this clone: In the same sample, other DNA sequences code for this CDR3. The chain couples TRBV18 to TRBJ1-2; TRBD1 is a possible D gene (6 bases). Trimming removed 3 bases from V and 2 bases from J, with 7 bases in between. Per the germline V gene, CDR1 is KGHSH and CDR2 is LQKENI. CDR3 length equals 13 residues. CDR3 coding DNA: TGTGCCAGCTCACCCACAGGGAACTATGGCTACACCTTC. It codes for CASSPTGNYGYTF.

This clone has just one count. V gene TRBV6-5 combines with J gene TRBJ1-1; D not resolved. Germline V gives CDR1 MNHEY, CDR2 SVGAGI. The CDR3 runs to 14 residues. V was shortened by 7 bases and J by 5 bases, with 17 bases between the two germline ends. CDR3 sequence reads: CASNRLYAGTEAFF. The CDR3 region has the DNA TGTGCCAGCAACCGTCTTTATGCGGGGACTGAAGCTTTCTTT.

The chain carries TRBV27 and TRBJ2-3; no firm D call. Germline CDR1 reads MNHEY; CDR2 reads SMNVEV (reference sequence). V gave up 6 bases and J gave up 0 bases, with 7 bases separating them. The CDR3 has 13 amino acids. The CDR3 loop reads CASSSLSTDTQYF. The CDR3 nucleotides are TGTGCCAGCAGCTCCCTGAGCACAGATACGCAGTATTTT.

The count of this clone is one. This CDR3 is also generated by other DNA sequences in the sample. The chain is built from TRBV5-1 and TRBJ2-1; D is unresolved. CDR3 length: 11 amino acids. In germline, CDR1 is SGHRS, CDR2 YFSETQ. Trimming took 4 bases from V and 5 from J, leaving 4 bases between them. CDR3 in amino acids: CASSLHNEQFF. As DNA, the CDR3 is TGCGCCAGCAGCCTTCACAATGAGCAGTTCTTC.

The V call is TRBV9, the J call TRBJ1-4; no firm D call. The length of the CDR3 is 14 residues. V was shortened by 2 bases and J by 7 bases, with 12 bases between the two germline ends. Germline V gene lookup returns CDR1 SGDLS and CDR2 YYNGEE. The CDR3 loop is CASSVGIGREKLFF. The CDR3, as DNA: TGTGCCAGCAGCGTCGGGATTGGACGTGAAAAACTGTTTTTT.

This chain links TRBV7-8 with TRBJ1-3; TRBD1 agrees at 9 bases. CDR3 length: 17 amino acids. Germline V gene data show CDR1 as SGHVS and CDR2 as FQNEAQ. With V trimmed by 5 bases and J by 0 bases, 8 bases remained unmatched. The CDR3 sequence: CASSADRQGVSGNTIYF. The CDR3, as DNA: TGTGCCAGCAGCGCCGACCGACAGGGGGTCTCTGGAAACACCATATATTTT.

This chain links TRBV20-1 with TRBJ2-1, with D uncertain. The V end lost 6 bases, the J end lost 4 bases, and 7 bases lay between the germline ends. Per the germline V gene, CDR1 is DFQATT and CDR2 is SNEGSKA (reference sequence). The CDR3 contains 11 residues. The CDR3 DNA reads TGCAGTGCGGAGAGGTACAATGAGCAGTTCTTC. This codes for CSAERYNEQFF.

V usage is TRBV4-1 and J usage is TRBJ2-4; D uncertain. The CDR3 contains 17 residues. The V end lost 2 bases, the J end lost 0 bases, and 14 bases lay between the germline ends. CDR1 MGHRA and CDR2 YSYEKL come from the germline V gene. The CDR3 region has the DNA TGCGCCAGCAGCCAACCGTTTCGAAGCCCAGCCAAAAACATTCAGTACTTC. Translated: CASSQPFRSPAKNIQYF.

This chain uses TRBV30 with TRBJ1-5; D ambiguous. Trimming pared 3 bases from V and 6 bases from J, leaving 12 bases between. The CDR3 length is 13 residues. Germline V CDR1 and CDR2: GTSNPN, SVGIG (reference sequence). CDR3 amino acids: CAWSVGRSQPQHF. The CDR3, as DNA: TGTGCCTGGAGCGTAGGGAGGTCTCAGCCCCAGCATTTT.

The CDR3 nucleotides are TGTGCCAGTAGTATAGCCCTGACTAGCAGGGGAGAGACCCAGTACTTC. Translation: CASSIALTSRGETQYF. The chain has TRBV19 and TRBJ2-5; tentatively, D is TRBD2 (7 bases). V lost 1 base and J lost 4, with 16 bases in between. The germline CDR1 and CDR2 sequences are LNHDA and SQIVND (reference sequence). This CDR3 region has 16 residues.

V and J are TRBV7-9 and TRBJ1-6; D is possibly TRBD1 (5 bases). The CDR3 length is 14 residues. The germline V gene encodes CDR1 SEHNR and CDR2 FQNEAQ (reference sequence). Deletions cut 5 bases from V and 11 bases from J, with 16 bases between. The CDR3 here is CASSPGGGGAPLHF. The CDR3 coding sequence is TGTGCCAGCAGCCCCGGCGGGGGGGGTGCACCCCTCCACTTT.

V usage is TRBV28 and J usage is TRBJ2-7, with 9 bases aligning to TRBD1. J gave up 6 bases and V 5 bases, and 8 bases lay outside the gene matches. This CDR3 has 14 residues. Germline V lookup: CDR1 MDHEN, CDR2 SYDVKM. DNA of the CDR3: TGTGCCAGCAGTGGCGGGACAGGGATATCCGAGCAGTACTTC. Translation: CASSGGTGISEQYF.